These T cell receptor beta chains were read from a single sample in a study of T cell responses to AZD1222 COVID-19 vaccine. Profiling relied on immunoSEQ multiplex PCR, and the TCRdb table lists in-frame clones only, not all of them. The sample has 180,000 or so clones, about 94% seen once; the top ten hold less than 1.2%. This material consisted of peripheral blood, taken 28 days after the second AZD1222 dose. The receptors shown here come from an adult who received the AZD1222 COVID-19 vaccine. CDR3s include the opening cysteine and the closing phenylalanine or tryptophan. A D gene is named only where the DNA matches it firmly. Not all rows give a size; the values are once, few, many and, for expanded clones, a class.

clone_size j_call d_call v_call cdr3_aa cdr3_nt
NA TRBJ1-2 TRBD1 TRBV6-5 CASSRQGGRYGYTF TGTGCCAGCAGTCGACAGGGGGGAAGATATGGCTACACCTTC
NA TRBJ1-1 NA TRBV6-5 CASRELKNTEAFF TGTGCCAGCAGAGAGCTAAAGAACACTGAAGCTTTCTTT
NA TRBJ2-1 NA TRBV5-1 CASSLMGVSYNEQFF TGCGCCAGCAGCTTGATGGGGGTGTCCTACAATGAGCAGTTCTTC
NA TRBJ2-7 NA TRBV7-2 CASSLFPDRKQYF TGTGCCAGCAGCTTATTTCCCGACAGAAAGCAGTACTTC
once TRBJ2-6 TRBD1 TRBV13 CASSSGQGIPSGANVLTF TGTGCCAGCAGCTCGGGACAGGGGATTCCTTCTGGGGCCAACGTCCTGACTTTC
NA TRBJ2-3 NA TRBV7-9 CASRTWGTDTQYF TGTGCCAGCAGAACTTGGGGCACAGATACGCAGTATTTT
NA TRBJ1-1 NA TRBV3-1/TRBV3-2 CASIEGEGNTEAFF TGTGCCAGCATTGAAGGGGAGGGGAACACTGAAGCTTTCTTT
NA TRBJ1-4 TRBD1 TRBV5-6 CASSLAGTGYEKLFF TGTGCCAGCAGCTTGGCCGGGACAGGGTACGAAAAACTGTTTTTT
NA TRBJ1-5 NA TRBV6-1 CASSESGDQPQHF TGTGCCAGCAGTGAGTCCGGGGATCAGCCCCAGCATTTT
NA TRBJ1-1 NA TRBV11-2 CASFWAFF TGTGCCAGTTTTTGGGCTTTCTTT
NA TRBJ1-2 NA TRBV18 CASSPPGGTAGYTF TGTGCCAGCTCACCACCGGGGGGTACAGCTGGCTACACCTTC
NA TRBJ1-1 NA TRBV6-2/TRBV6-3 CASSYSLPRDEAFF TGTGCCAGCAGTTACTCGTTGCCCAGGGATGAAGCTTTCTTT
once TRBJ1-3 NA TRBV7-2 CASSLDGSSGNTIYF TGTGCCAGCAGCTTAGATGGGAGCTCTGGAAACACCATATATTTT
NA TRBJ2-3 NA TRBV28 CASSPTTTDTQYF TGTGCCAGCAGCCCGACTACTACAGATACGCAGTATTTT
NA TRBJ2-3 TRBD2 TRBV13 CASSPLPTSGGAGFTDTQYF TGTGCCAGCAGCCCTCTCCCGACTAGCGGGGGGGCGGGGTTTACAGATACGCAGTATTTT
NA TRBJ2-7 TRBD2 TRBV5-6 CASSQLWTSELYEQYF TGTGCCAGCAGCCAACTTTGGACTAGCGAATTGTACGAGCAGTACTTC
NA TRBJ1-1 TRBD1 TRBV7-9 CASRPRGPEAFF TGTGCCAGCAGACCCAGGGGGCCTGAAGCTTTCTTT
NA TRBJ2-2 TRBD2 TRBV7-3 CASRTGLAGASTGELFF TGTGCCAGCAGGACGGGACTAGCGGGGGCTAGCACCGGGGAGCTGTTTTTT
NA TRBJ2-7 TRBD1 TRBV14 CASSQERQGKVYEQYF TGTGCCAGCAGCCAAGAACGACAGGGGAAGGTGTACGAGCAGTACTTC
NA TRBJ2-1 TRBD2 TRBV25-1 CASSSSGGGYNEQFF TGTGCCAGCAGCTCCAGCGGGGGAGGCTACAATGAGCAGTTCTTC
NA TRBJ2-1 TRBD2 TRBV6-1 CASSEARGGPNEQFF TGTGCCAGCAGTGAAGCTCGGGGGGGTCCGAATGAGCAGTTCTTC
NA TRBJ1-2 TRBD1 TRBV9 CASSGDSGGGGYTF TGTGCCAGCAGCGGGGACTCAGGGGGAGGTGGCTACACCTTC
NA TRBJ2-7 NA TRBV5-1 CASSLGPGGVYEQYF TGCGCCAGCAGCTTGGGCCCCGGGGGAGTCTACGAGCAGTACTTC
few TRBJ1-2 TRBD1 TRBV6-1 CASSERGQGARGYTF TGTGCCAGCAGTGAAAGGGGTCAGGGGGCGAGAGGCTACACCTTC
NA TRBJ2-7 TRBD2 TRBV6-4 CASSDSREVLAHEQYF TGTGCCAGCAGTGACTCTCGGGAGGTCCTGGCTCATGAGCAGTACTTC
NA TRBJ2-1 NA TRBV12-5 CASGFAGSYNEQFF TGTGCTAGTGGTTTTGCGGGCTCCTACAATGAGCAGTTCTTC
NA TRBJ1-1 TRBD1 TRBV14 CASVGAGQRPEAFF TGTGCCAGCGTAGGGGCGGGACAGAGGCCCGAAGCTTTCTTT
NA TRBJ2-7 NA TRBV11-2 CASSLNTESYEQYF TGTGCCAGCAGCTTAAACACAGAGTCCTACGAGCAGTACTTC
NA TRBJ2-2 NA TRBV19 CASGQNTGELFF TGTGCCAGCGGACAAAACACCGGGGAGCTGTTTTTT
NA TRBJ2-5 NA TRBV9 CASSSGLSGETQYF TGTGCCAGCAGCTCGGGTTTGAGCGGCGAGACCCAGTACTTC
NA TRBJ1-1 NA TRBV20-1 CSASDGEGAFF TGCAGTGCTAGTGACGGGGAAGGGGCTTTCTTT
NA TRBJ1-6 NA TRBV6-5 CASSYSVGTVNSPLHF TGTGCCAGCAGTTACTCGGTGGGTACAGTTAATTCACCCCTCCACTTT
few TRBJ1-2 TRBD1 TRBV9 CASSVDRGHYGYTF TGTGCCAGCAGCGTCGACAGGGGGCATTATGGCTACACCTTC
NA TRBJ2-5 TRBD1 TRBV28 CASTFLGTAVGTQYF TGTGCCAGCACCTTTCTCGGGACAGCGGTTGGGACCCAGTACTTC
NA TRBJ1-2 TRBD1 TRBV6-5 CASKQGYGYTF TGTGCCAGCAAACAGGGGTATGGCTACACCTTC
NA TRBJ1-4 NA TRBV5-1 CASSPSDYLEKLFF TGCGCCAGCAGCCCCTCGGACTACCTTGAAAAACTGTTTTTT
NA TRBJ1-6 NA TRBV2 CASSFQGPHNSPLHF TGTGCCAGCAGTTTCCAGGGGCCGCATAATTCACCCCTCCACTTT
NA TRBJ1-2 TRBD1 TRBV2 CASMGDRVAGYTF TGTGCCAGCATGGGAGACAGGGTAGCTGGCTACACCTTC
NA TRBJ1-5 TRBD1 TRBV19 CASSIGPGGSNQPQHF TGTGCCAGTAGTATAGGGCCAGGGGGAAGCAATCAGCCCCAGCATTTT
once TRBJ1-4 NA TRBV19 CASSQGREKLFF TGTGCCAGTAGTCAGGGCCGAGAAAAACTGTTTTTT
NA TRBJ1-6 NA TRBV6-5 CASYRDGNSPLHF TGTGCCAGCTACCGGGACGGAAATTCACCCCTCCACTTT
once TRBJ1-3 TRBD1 TRBV2 CASSSGTGRNTIYF TGTGCCAGCAGCTCCGGGACAGGGAGAAACACCATATATTTT
NA TRBJ2-3 NA TRBV19 CASTPSNRGTDTQYF TGTGCCAGTACCCCCAGCAATAGGGGCACAGATACGCAGTATTTT
NA TRBJ2-7 NA TRBV5-1 CASSSSLVPYEQYF TGCGCCAGCAGCAGCAGCCTAGTACCCTACGAGCAGTACTTC
NA TRBJ2-3 TRBD2 TRBV9 CASSVDSGGATDTQYF TGTGCCAGCAGCGTAGACTCCGGGGGGGCCACAGATACGCAGTATTTT
NA TRBJ2-6 NA TRBV10-1 CASSGGSGSGANVLTF TGCGCCAGCAGTGGGGGGAGCGGGTCCGGGGCCAACGTCCTGACTTTC
few TRBJ2-2 NA TRBV28 CASSRLLAGNTGELFF TGTGCCAGCAGTCGTTTACTAGCTGGAAACACCGGGGAGCTGTTTTTT
NA TRBJ1-4 TRBD1 TRBV2 CASRETGTGREKLFF TGTGCCAGCAGGGAGACCGGGACAGGACGTGAAAAACTGTTTTTT
NA TRBJ2-2 NA TRBV4-2 CASSRPDSPNTGELFF TGTGCCAGCAGCCGCCCCGACAGCCCGAACACCGGGGAGCTGTTTTTT
NA TRBJ1-2 TRBD1 TRBV7-2 CASSRTTGQQGGYYTF TGTGCCAGCAGCCGTACGACGGGACAACAGGGGGGATACTACACCTTC
NA TRBJ2-7 NA TRBV5-4 CASSLGTPGNYEQYF TGTGCCAGCAGCTTGGGGACCCCAGGGAACTACGAGCAGTACTTC
NA TRBJ2-7 NA TRBV15 CATSRGLGRDNSYEQYF TGTGCCACCAGCAGAGGGTTGGGCAGGGACAACTCCTACGAGCAGTACTTC
NA TRBJ1-5 NA TRBV27 CASSLVGADQPQHF TGTGCCAGCAGTTTAGTGGGGGCCGATCAGCCCCAGCATTTT
NA TRBJ1-3 NA TRBV5-1 CASTGDGSSGNTIYF TGCGCCAGCACCGGCGACGGTAGCTCTGGAAACACCATATATTTT
NA TRBJ1-2 TRBD1 TRBV10-3 CAISVVGTGGVGYTF TGTGCCATCAGTGTTGTAGGGACAGGGGGAGTTGGCTACACCTTC
NA TRBJ1-1 NA TRBV5-5 CASSWTLNTEAFF TGTGCCAGCAGCTGGACCCTTAACACTGAAGCTTTCTTT
once TRBJ2-5 NA TRBV7-2 CASSPATGRPETQYF TGTGCCAGCAGTCCAGCGACGGGCCGCCCGGAGACCCAGTACTTC
NA TRBJ1-4 NA TRBV9 CASSLDGGGYEKLFF TGTGCCAGCAGCTTAGACGGAGGGGGTTATGAAAAACTGTTTTTT
NA TRBJ1-1 NA TRBV7-9 CASSLQGSGTEAFF TGTGCCAGCAGCTTACAGGGGTCCGGCACTGAAGCTTTCTTT
NA TRBJ1-1 NA TRBV14 CASRTQMNTEAFF TGTGCCAGCAGGACACAGATGAACACTGAAGCTTTCTTT